These T cell receptor beta chains were read from a single sample in a study of CD8 T cells in ankylosing spondylitis. TCRdb fed the 5' RACE reads into MiXCR, producing one record per CDR3 protein. This table has some 350,000 distinct CDR3 sequences, 14% to 15% appearing once. The sample taken for sequencing was blood, either unsorted or a sorted T cell fraction (not recorded which). The receptors were gathered from a male donor with ankylosing spondylitis or in good health (not recorded which). The CDR3 runs from the conserved cysteine through the conserved F or W. Each record gives: CDR3 DNA, CDR3 protein, D gene, clone size, V gene, J gene. A D gene is named only where the DNA matches it firmly. Only some rows state a clone size, as once, few, many or a class for expanded clones.

TGCAGTGCTACCCCCCGGAGGGAGTTCTCCTACGAGCAGTACTTC	CSATPRREFSYEQYF	NA	NA	TRBV20-1	TRBJ2-7
TGCAGTGCTCACCGACTAGCGGGGGACGAGCAGTACTTC	CSAHRLAGDEQYF	TRBD2	many	TRBV20-1	TRBJ2-7
TGCGCCAGCAGCTTGATAACGGGGCTGGGGACTGAAGCTTTCTTT	CASSLITGLGTEAFF	NA	many	TRBV5-1	TRBJ1-1
TGTGCCAGCAGTTTATCCTGGCAGGGGGGTTACGAGCAGTACTTC	CASSLSWQGGYEQYF	NA	few	TRBV12-3/TRBV12-4	TRBJ2-7
TGTGCCAGCAGTGACACCGGGACAGGGAGAGGGGGCTACACCTTC	CASSDTGTGRGGYTF	TRBD1	many	TRBV25-1	TRBJ1-2
TGTGCCAGCAGTACTCGTAGCGGGGGGGCCGGGATGGATACGCAGTATTTT	CASSTRSGGAGMDTQYF	TRBD2	many	TRBV12-3/TRBV12-4	TRBJ2-3
TGTGCCAGTAGCTTAAACCTAGGCAGCAATCAGCCCCAGCATTTT	CASSLNLGSNQPQHF	NA	NA	TRBV19	TRBJ1-5
TGTGCCAGCTCATCACCCGGGACAGGCCCCTACAATGAGCAGTTCTTC	CASSSPGTGPYNEQFF	TRBD1	few	TRBV18	TRBJ2-1
TGCAGCGGGGGATCGGGAGATACGCAGTATTTT	CSGGSGDTQYF	NA	many	TRBV29-1	TRBJ2-3
TGCAGTGCTAGGAAAGGGGAGAACACCATATATTTT	CSARKGENTIYF	NA	many	TRBV20-1	TRBJ1-3
TGTGCCTGGAGTCCAGTAATGGGCGGTACGCAGTATTTT	CAWSPVMGGTQYF	NA	NA	TRBV30	TRBJ2-3
TGCAGTGCTAGTAGAACGAACTCGGAAAAACTGTTTTTT	CSASRTNSEKLFF	NA	few	TRBV20-1	TRBJ1-4
TGTGCCAGCAGCGTAGGGGTCGCCAGGGGGCTGCGGGAGACCCAGTACTTC	CASSVGVARGLRETQYF	TRBD1	NA	TRBV9	TRBJ2-5
TGTGCCAGCAGCCCCGGGACAGGGGGATATGACGAGCAGTACTTC	CASSPGTGGYDEQYF	TRBD1	NA	TRBV5-4	TRBJ2-7
TGTGCCAGCAGTTTCCACACCTACGAGCAGTACTTC	CASSFHTYEQYF	NA	NA	TRBV12-3/TRBV12-4	TRBJ2-7
TGCAGTGCTATCCGACGGGACAGGGCAACCTACGAGCAGTACTTC	CSAIRRDRATYEQYF	TRBD1	few	TRBV20-1	TRBJ2-7
TGTGCCAGCAGCTCATCGGACAGGGCGAATGAAGCTTTCTTT	CASSSSDRANEAFF	TRBD1	NA	TRBV7-9	TRBJ1-1
TGTGCCAGCTCACCACCGGGAGCTGAGCAGTTCTTC	CASSPPGAEQFF	NA	many	TRBV18	TRBJ2-1
TGCGCCAGCAGCTCAAAAGAGACCCAGTACTTC	CASSSKETQYF	NA	many	TRBV5-1	TRBJ2-5
TGTGCCAGCAGCTTACAGTGGGGGATCTACGAGCAGTACTTC	CASSLQWGIYEQYF	NA	few	TRBV7-9	TRBJ2-7
TGTGCCAGCAGCACCCGGACAGTCTCCAGTTCCAATGAGCAGTTCTTC	CASSTRTVSSSNEQFF	NA	many	TRBV6-2/TRBV6-3	TRBJ2-1
TGCAGTGCTAGCCCCTATGGCTACACCTTC	CSASPYGYTF	NA	few	TRBV20-1	TRBJ1-2
TGTGCCAGCAGCCAGGCCGGGACTAGCGCGAGCACAGATACGCAGTATTTT	CASSQAGTSASTDTQYF	TRBD2	NA	TRBV3-1	TRBJ2-3
TGCAGTGCTCCCACTAGCGGGAGTGAGACCCAGTACTTC	CSAPTSGSETQYF	TRBD2	few	TRBV20-1	TRBJ2-5
TGTGCCAGCAGCTATATAGCGGGGCCTCAGCTCTTC	CASSYIAGPQLF	TRBD2	NA	TRBV13	TRBJ2-1
TGTGCCAGCAGTTCAGGACAGGCCATCTACGAGCAGTACTTC	CASSSGQAIYEQYF	TRBD1	few	TRBV12-3/TRBV12-4	TRBJ2-7
TGTGCCACCAGTGACTCGGGACGGAGCTCCTACAGTGAGCAGTTCTTC	CATSDSGRSSYSEQFF	NA	few	TRBV24-1	TRBJ2-1
TGTGCCAGCAGCTTACAGGGGGCCGGCTCTGGCTACACCTTC	CASSLQGAGSGYTF	TRBD1	NA	TRBV7-8	TRBJ1-2
TGTGCCAGCAGCGCATCCTTCACGAACACTGAAGCTTTCTTT	CASSASFTNTEAFF	NA	NA	TRBV7-9	TRBJ1-1
TGTGCCAGCAGCCTTAACCCGAACACTGAAGCTTTCTTT	CASSLNPNTEAFF	NA	many	TRBV3-1	TRBJ1-1
TGCGCCAGCAGCCTAGCGGGAGAGGTGGAGTGGACGACCCAGTACTTC	CASSLAGEVEWTTQYF	TRBD2	few	TRBV4-1	TRBJ2-5
TGCGCCAGCAGCCCGGCTAGCGGCAACTACGAGCAGTACTTC	CASSPASGNYEQYF	TRBD2	few	TRBV5-1	TRBJ2-7
TGCGCCAGCAGCTTGGCCGGGACAGACTATGGCTACACCTTC	CASSLAGTDYGYTF	TRBD1	NA	TRBV5-1	TRBJ1-2
TGCAGTGCCCAGACCGTTAGCGGGTCATTAGGGAATGAGCAGTTCTTC	CSAQTVSGSLGNEQFF	TRBD2	NA	TRBV20-1	TRBJ2-1
TGCGCCAGCAGCTTGGACAGGGAAACTAACTATGGCTACACCTTC	CASSLDRETNYGYTF	NA	few	TRBV5-1	TRBJ1-2
TGTGCCAGCAGCACCGACACTAGCGGGAGTGACCCCTACAATGAGCAGTTCTTC	CASSTDTSGSDPYNEQFF	TRBD2	NA	TRBV7-8	TRBJ2-1
TGTGCCAGCAGCACCAGGACAGGGAACTCCTACGAGCAGTACTTC	CASSTRTGNSYEQYF	TRBD1	NA	TRBV5-5	TRBJ2-7
TGTGCCAGACACCAGTGGGGGAGGCAGCCCCAGCATTTT	CARHQWGRQPQHF	NA	few	TRBV3-1	TRBJ1-5
TGTGCCAGCACCAGCGGAGGGGAAAAATCACCCCTCCACTTT	CASTSGGEKSPLHF	NA	few	TRBV5-6	TRBJ1-6
TGTGCCAGCAGCTTATTTGTTGCAGGGGGACGCGAGCAGTACTTC	CASSLFVAGGREQYF	TRBD1	NA	TRBV11-2	TRBJ2-7
TGCGCCAGCAGCTTGGACCCGGAAAATGAGCAGTTCTTC	CASSLDPENEQFF	NA	few	TRBV5-1	TRBJ2-1
TGTGCCATCAGTAAGACTAGCGGGACCTATGAGCAGTACTTC	CAISKTSGTYEQYF	TRBD2	NA	TRBV10-3	TRBJ2-7
TGCAGTGCTAGCAAACGGGGCGTATTTACAGATACGCAGTATTTT	CSASKRGVFTDTQYF	NA	NA	TRBV20-1	TRBJ2-3
TGTGCCAGCAGTTCAGCAGTCAATCAGCCCCAGCATTTT	CASSSAVNQPQHF	NA	few	TRBV6-5	TRBJ1-5
TGCGCCAGCAGCTTGGACGGGGGGATCTTTATGAACACTGAAGCTTTCTTT	CASSLDGGIFMNTEAFF	NA	few	TRBV5-1	TRBJ1-1
TGTGCCAGCAGTCCCCAAGAGTCTCAGCCCCAGCATTTT	CASSPQESQPQHF	NA	few	TRBV2	TRBJ1-5
TGTGCCAGCAGCTTAGGGGGCAGCCTTTCCTACGAGCAGTACTTC	CASSLGGSLSYEQYF	NA	NA	TRBV7-2	TRBJ2-7
TGTGCCAGCAGCTTAGGACTAGCCGAACGAGATACGCAGTATTTT	CASSLGLAERDTQYF	TRBD2	few	TRBV7-9	TRBJ2-3